This TCR beta chain was recovered during a study of T cell repertoires in aging, cancer and after chemotherapy. Looking at the study overall: Donors were grouped into six age bands spanning 30 or younger through 70 or older. Chronic lymphocytic leukemia patients on fludarabine- or bendamustine-based regimens gave paired samples before and after chemotherapy. Overall study findings and caveats: Loss of evenness, beyond lost richness, contributed to age-related TCR diversity decline in cancer patients. Median generation probability rose over the chemotherapy interval in each cancer cohort, suggesting rebound thymic output.

This clonotype is categorized as medium-sized (0.01 to 0.1%). Its target is unknown. V lost 3 bases, J lost 5 bases, and 6 bases stayed unmatched. Germline values: CDR1 KGHSH, CDR2 LQKENI. The CDR3 spans 15 residues. TCR beta rearrangements were amplified from peripheral blood genomic DNA. Multiplex touch-down PCR with TRB-A/B primers amplified rearranged V-D-J TRB sequences. TCRdb re-called the multiplex PCR reads with MiXCR, one entry per CDR3 protein. The table records over a thousand distinct CDR3 sequences, about 27% of them present only once. Material for sequencing was blood. This clonotype originated in a human donor with a blood cancer. The genes are TRBV18 and TRBJ1-1, with TRBD1 matching 10 bases. The CDR3, as DNA: TGTGCCAGCTCACCGGGACAGGGGATGGGTACTGAAGCTTTCTTT. Residues: CASSPGQGMGTEAFF.